The source of this T cell receptor beta chain is a study of blood T cells in healthy people across ages. Worth noting for this clonotype: The antigen remains undetermined.

The people who gave samples were healthy Caucasians from Russia, aged 6 to 90. General study findings and limits: Estimates of total diversity, which came from one million sequenced T cells, were considered to be underestimates.

CDR3 length: 13 residues. Trimming removed 6 bases from V and 4 bases from J, with 12 bases in between. PCR was performed a second time for roughly 7 to 12 cycles using a sample-barcoded 5' primer and a J-beta primer mix. Via MiXCR, TCRdb re-called the 5' RACE reads, giving one row per CDR3 protein. The sample consists of 550,000 to 650,000 distinct CDR3 sequences, about 27% of them appearing once. This sample was shared with a second study, whose subject was T cells of mothers and their children. In that study: The effect of thymic selection on TCR recombination output is similar between related and unrelated pairs.

The receptor's source is a boy between 2 and 10 years old in good health. The rearrangement uses TRBV12-3 or TRBV12-4 and TRBJ2-5, with D hard to call. The sample comprised blood. CDR3 sequence (DNA): TGTGCCAGCAGACTCGGACCGCGAGAGACCCAGTACTTC. It is translated as CASRLGPRETQYF.